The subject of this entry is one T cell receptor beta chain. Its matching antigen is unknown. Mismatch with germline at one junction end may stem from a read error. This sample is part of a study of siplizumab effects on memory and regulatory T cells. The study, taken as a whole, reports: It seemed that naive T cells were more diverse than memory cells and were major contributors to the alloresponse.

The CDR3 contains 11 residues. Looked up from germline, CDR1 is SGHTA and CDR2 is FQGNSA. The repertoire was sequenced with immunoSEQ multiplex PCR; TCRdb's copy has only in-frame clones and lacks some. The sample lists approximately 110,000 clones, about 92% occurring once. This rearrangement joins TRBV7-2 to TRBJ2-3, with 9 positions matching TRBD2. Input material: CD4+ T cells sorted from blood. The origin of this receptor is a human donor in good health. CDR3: CASSLETSGTF. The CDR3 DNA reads TGTGCCAGCAGCTTAGAGACTAGCGGAACTTTT.